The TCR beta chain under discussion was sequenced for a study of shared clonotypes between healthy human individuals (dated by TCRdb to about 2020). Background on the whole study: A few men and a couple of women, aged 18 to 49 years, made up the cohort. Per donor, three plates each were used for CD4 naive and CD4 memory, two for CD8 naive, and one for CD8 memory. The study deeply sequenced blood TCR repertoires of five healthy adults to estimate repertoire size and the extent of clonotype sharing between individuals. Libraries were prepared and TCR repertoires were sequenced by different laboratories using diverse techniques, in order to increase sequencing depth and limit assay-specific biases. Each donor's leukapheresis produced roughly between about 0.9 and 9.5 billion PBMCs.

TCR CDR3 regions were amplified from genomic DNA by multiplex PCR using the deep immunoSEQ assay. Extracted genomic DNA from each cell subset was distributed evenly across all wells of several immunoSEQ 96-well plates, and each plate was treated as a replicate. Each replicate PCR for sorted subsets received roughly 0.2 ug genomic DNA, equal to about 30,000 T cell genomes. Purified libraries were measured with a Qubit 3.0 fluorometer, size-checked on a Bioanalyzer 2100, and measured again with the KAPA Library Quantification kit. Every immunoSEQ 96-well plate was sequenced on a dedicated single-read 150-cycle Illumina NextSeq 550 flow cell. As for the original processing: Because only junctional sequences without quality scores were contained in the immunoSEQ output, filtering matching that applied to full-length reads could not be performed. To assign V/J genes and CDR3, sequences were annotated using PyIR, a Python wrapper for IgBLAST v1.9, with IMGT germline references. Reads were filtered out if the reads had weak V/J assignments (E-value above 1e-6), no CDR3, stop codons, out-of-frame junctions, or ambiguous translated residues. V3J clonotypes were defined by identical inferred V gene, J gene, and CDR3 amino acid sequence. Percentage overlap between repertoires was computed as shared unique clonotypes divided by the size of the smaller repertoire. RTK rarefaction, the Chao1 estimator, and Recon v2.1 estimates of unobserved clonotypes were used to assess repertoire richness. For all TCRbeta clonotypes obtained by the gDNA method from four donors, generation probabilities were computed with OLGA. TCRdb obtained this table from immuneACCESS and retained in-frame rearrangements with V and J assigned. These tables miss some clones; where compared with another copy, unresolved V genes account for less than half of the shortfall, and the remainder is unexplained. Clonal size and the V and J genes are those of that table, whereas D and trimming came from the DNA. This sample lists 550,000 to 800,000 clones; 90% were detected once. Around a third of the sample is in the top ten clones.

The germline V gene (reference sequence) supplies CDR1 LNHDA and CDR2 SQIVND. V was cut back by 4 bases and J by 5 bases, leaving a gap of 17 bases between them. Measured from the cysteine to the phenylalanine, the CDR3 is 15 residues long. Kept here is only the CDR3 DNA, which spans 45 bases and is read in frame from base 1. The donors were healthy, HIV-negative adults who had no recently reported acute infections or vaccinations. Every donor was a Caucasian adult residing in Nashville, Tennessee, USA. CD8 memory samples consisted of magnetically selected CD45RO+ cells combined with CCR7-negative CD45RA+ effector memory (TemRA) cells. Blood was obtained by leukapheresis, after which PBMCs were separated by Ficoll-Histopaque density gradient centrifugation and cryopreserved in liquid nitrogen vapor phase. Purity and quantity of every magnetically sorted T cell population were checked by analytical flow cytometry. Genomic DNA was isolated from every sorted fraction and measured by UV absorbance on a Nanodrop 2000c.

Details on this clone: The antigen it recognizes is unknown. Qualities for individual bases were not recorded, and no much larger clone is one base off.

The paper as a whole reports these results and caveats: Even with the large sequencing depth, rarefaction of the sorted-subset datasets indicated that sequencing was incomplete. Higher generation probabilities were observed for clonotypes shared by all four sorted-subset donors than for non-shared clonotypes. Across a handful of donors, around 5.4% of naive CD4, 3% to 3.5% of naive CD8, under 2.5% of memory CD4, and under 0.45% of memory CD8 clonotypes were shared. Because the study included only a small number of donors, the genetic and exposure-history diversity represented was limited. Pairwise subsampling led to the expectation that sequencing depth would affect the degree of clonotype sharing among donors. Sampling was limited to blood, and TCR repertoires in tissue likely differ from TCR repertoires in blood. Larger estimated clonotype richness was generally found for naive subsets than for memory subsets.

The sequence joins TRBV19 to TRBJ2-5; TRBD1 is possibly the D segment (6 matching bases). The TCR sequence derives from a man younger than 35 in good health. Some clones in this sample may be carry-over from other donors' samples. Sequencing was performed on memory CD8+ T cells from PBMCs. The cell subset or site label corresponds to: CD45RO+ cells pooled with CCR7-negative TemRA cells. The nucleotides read TGTGCCAGTAGTACGCTGGGTCAGGGGCTGGAGACCCAGTACTTC. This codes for CASSTLGQGLETQYF.